The 7 T cell receptor beta chains given below trace back to one sample, sequenced in a study of T-cell memory formation after mild COVID-19. Using its own MiXCR run on the 5' RACE reads, TCRdb lists one record per CDR3 protein. The table lists roughly 260,000 distinct CDR3 sequences, approximately 16% of them singletons. Source material: PBMCs or a T cell subset sorted from them (not recorded which). The receptors were sampled from a man aged 18 to 30 who had mild COVID-19 (a few samples of this study predate the infection). Cell type and time point are not known.

The chain couples TRBV9 to TRBJ1-2, with TRBD1 identical over 7 bases. Per the germline V gene, CDR1 is SGDLS and CDR2 is YYNGEE. The CDR3 loop spans 13 amino acids. Unmatched junction bases numbered 6, after V lost 4 bases and J lost 6 bases. CDR3 nucleotides: TGTGCCAGCAGCCCAACAGGGGTTCATGGCTACACCTTC. This codes for CASSPTGVHGYTF.

The chain combines TRBV15 with TRBJ2-5; 9 nucleotides agree with TRBD1. CDR1 LNHNV and CDR2 YYDKDF come from the germline V gene (reference sequence). Unmatched junction bases numbered 8, after V lost 5 bases and J lost 7 bases. The length of the CDR3 is 14 residues. Written as DNA, the CDR3 is TGTGCCACCAGCGTAACAGGGGGCTTGGGGACCCAGTACTTC. It translates to CATSVTGGLGTQYF. Filled out from reference TRBV15 and TRBJ2-5, the complete variable domain reads DAMVIQNPRYQVTQFGKPVTLSCSQTLNHNVMYWYQQKSSQAPKLLFHYYDKDFNNEADTPDNFQSRRPNTSFCFLDIRSPGLGDTAMYLCATSVTGGLGTQYFGPGTRLLVL.

This clonotype was seen many times. The chain links TRBV12-3 or TRBV12-4 to TRBJ2-2, with D perhaps TRBD1 (6 bases). This CDR3 has 15 amino acids. V was clipped by 1 base and J by 7 bases, with 13 bases between them. The CDR3 coding sequence is TGTGCCAGCAGTTTAGGGCGGCAGGGGAGCGGGGAGCTGTTTTTT. It is translated as CASSLGRQGSGELFF.

This clonotype appeared a few times. The rearrangement uses TRBV20-1 and TRBJ2-1; the match to TRBD2 covers 11 bases. V dropped 1 base and J dropped 6; count of bases not matched to a gene: 2. CDR3 size: 14 residues. Germline CDR1 reads DFQATT; CDR2 reads SNEGSKA (reference sequence). CDR3 bases: TGCAGTGCTAGAGTAGCGGGGGGGCCCAATGAGCAGTTCTTC. Amino acids: CSARVAGGPNEQFF.

The gene calls are TRBV27 and TRBJ2-2; D may be TRBD1 (7 bases). The CDR3 runs to 16 residues. Per the germline V gene, CDR1 is MNHEY and CDR2 is SMNVEV (reference sequence). The germline V and J ends were trimmed by 3 bases and 6 bases, with 17 bases remaining between them. The CDR3 coding sequence is TGTGCCAGCAGTTTTTTTCAGGGGGGCATCCCCGGGGAGCTGTTTTTT. Amino acids: CASSFFQGGIPGELFF.

This clonotype was picked up many times. The rearrangement uses TRBV24-1 and TRBJ2-2, with D unclear. The CDR3 is 12 amino acids. The germline V gene has CDR1 KGHDR and CDR2 SFDVKD. V was shortened by 9 bases and J by 0 bases, with 4 bases between the two germline ends. CDR3 in DNA: TGTGCCACCGGGACGAACACCGGGGAGCTGTTTTTT. This encodes CATGTNTGELFF.

The rearrangement links TRBV3-1 to TRBJ2-4; D uncertain. Trimming left V 0 bases short and J 9 bases short, with 9 bases between. The CDR3 has 13 residues. The germline V gene encodes CDR1 LGHDT and CDR2 YNNKEL (reference sequence). This chain's CDR3 is CASSQEATGIQYF. CDR3 in DNA: TGTGCCAGCAGCCAAGAGGCGACGGGCATTCAGTACTTC.